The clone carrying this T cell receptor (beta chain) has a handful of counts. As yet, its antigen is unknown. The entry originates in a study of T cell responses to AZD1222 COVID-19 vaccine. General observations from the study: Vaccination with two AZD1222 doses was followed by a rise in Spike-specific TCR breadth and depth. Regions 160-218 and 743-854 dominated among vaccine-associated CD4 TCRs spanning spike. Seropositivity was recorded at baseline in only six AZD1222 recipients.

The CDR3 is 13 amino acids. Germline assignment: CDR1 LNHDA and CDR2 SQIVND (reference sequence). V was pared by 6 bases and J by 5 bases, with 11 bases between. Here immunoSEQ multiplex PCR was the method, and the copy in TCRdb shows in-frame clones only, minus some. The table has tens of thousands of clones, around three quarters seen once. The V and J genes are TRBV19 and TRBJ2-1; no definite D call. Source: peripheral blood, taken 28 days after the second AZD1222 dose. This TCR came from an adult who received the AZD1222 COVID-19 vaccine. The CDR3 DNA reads TGTGCCAGTAGAGTATCCACGAACAATGAGCAGTTCTTC. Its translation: CASRVSTNNEQFF.